The rows below give T cell receptor beta chains drawn from one sample of a study of blood T cell repertoires in COVID-19. This table comes from immunoSEQ multiplex PCR, and its TCRdb copy is limited to in-frame clones, with some not included. This sample has over 150,000 clones, with 94% found just once. The sample was peripheral blood. The source of these receptors is a man aged 30 to 39 with COVID-19, enrolled during active disease. Each CDR3 is given with its conserved first and last residue. The D gene is left open where the match is weak. Size tells how often a clone was seen (once, few, many) or the class of an expanded clone, and some rows leave it out.

v_gene	len	abundance	j_gene	d_gene	CDR3aa	CDR3nt
TRBV27	15	NA	TRBJ2-1	TRBD2	CASRLAGSGLNEQFF	TGTGCCAGCAGACTAGCGGGGTCGGGGCTCAATGAGCAGTTCTTC
TRBV3-1/TRBV3-2	13	few	TRBJ1-6	NA	CASSHRVDSPLHF	TGTGCCAGCAGCCACAGGGTCGATTCACCCCTCCACTTT
TRBV7-3	18	NA	TRBJ1-6	TRBD1	CASSLTPRDRGVYSPLHF	TGTGCCAGCAGCTTAACCCCTCGGGACAGGGGTGTATATTCACCCCTCCACTTT
TRBV25-1	16	NA	TRBJ2-2	NA	CASSFEGPAGTGELFF	TGTGCCAGCAGTTTTGAGGGCCCCGCGGGCACCGGGGAGCTGTTTTTT
TRBV7-3	10	NA	TRBJ1-5	NA	CANAPSAQHF	TGTGCCAACGCCCCGTCGGCCCAGCATTTT
TRBV6-5	15	NA	TRBJ2-3	TRBD1	CASSYTGGRTDTQYF	TGTGCCAGCAGTTACACAGGGGGCCGTACAGATACGCAGTATTTT
TRBV11-3	13	few	TRBJ1-1	NA	CASSETVNTEAFF	TGTGCCAGCAGTGAGACAGTCAACACTGAAGCTTTCTTT
TRBV5-1	17	once	TRBJ1-5	TRBD1	CASSPTGGVRGNQPQHF	TGCGCCAGCAGCCCGACAGGGGGCGTCAGGGGCAATCAGCCCCAGCATTTT
TRBV24-1	16	NA	TRBJ2-1	TRBD2	CATSDPSGGARNEQFF	TGTGCCACCAGTGACCCTAGCGGGGGGGCGCGGAATGAGCAGTTCTTC
TRBV12-3/TRBV12-4	13	NA	TRBJ2-7	TRBD2	CASSSGTSGEQYF	TGTGCCAGCAGTTCCGGGACTAGCGGGGAGCAGTACTTC
TRBV6-5	14	NA	TRBJ1-2	TRBD1	CASSRTGIVWGYTF	TGTGCCAGCAGCAGGACAGGGATAGTTTGGGGCTACACCTTC
TRBV19	14	NA	TRBJ2-2	NA	CASQGSGNTGELFF	TGTGCCAGTCAGGGGAGCGGGAACACCGGGGAGCTGTTTTTT
TRBV7-9	13	NA	TRBJ2-3	NA	CASSSTGTDTQYF	TGTGCCAGCAGCTCGACAGGCACAGATACGCAGTATTTT
TRBV7-2	14	once	TRBJ2-5	NA	CASSLEPGEETQYF	TGTGCCAGCAGCTTAGAGCCGGGGGAAGAGACCCAGTACTTC
TRBV7-9	16	NA	TRBJ2-2	NA	CASSLVVGRYTGELFF	TGTGCCAGCAGCTTAGTGGTCGGTCGATACACCGGGGAGCTGTTTTTT
TRBV6-5	13	NA	TRBJ1-1	NA	CASSYLLDTEAFF	TGTGCCAGCAGTTACTTACTGGACACTGAAGCTTTCTTT
TRBV18	16	NA	TRBJ2-1	NA	CASSPAQGRFYNEQFF	TGTGCCAGCTCACCGGCCCAGGGTCGATTCTACAATGAGCAGTTCTTC
TRBV10-1	13	NA	TRBJ2-7	NA	CASSRTDFYEQYF	TGCGCCAGCAGTCGGACAGACTTCTACGAGCAGTACTTC
TRBV12-3/TRBV12-4	13	NA	TRBJ2-7	NA	CASSLEISYEQYF	TGTGCCAGCAGTTTGGAGATTTCCTACGAGCAGTACTTC
TRBV12-2	19	NA	TRBJ1-3	NA	CASRLGTRTGELPGNTIYF	TGTGCAAGTCGCTTAGGTACCAGGACAGGGGAATTGCCTGGAAACACCATATATTTT
TRBV5-4	14	NA	TRBJ2-3	NA	CASSRQATTDTQYF	TGTGCCAGCAGCCGACAGGCTACCACAGATACGCAGTATTTT
TRBV7-7	16	NA	TRBJ2-5	TRBD1	CASSLVSGGPYETQYF	TGTGCCAGCAGCTTAGTTTCAGGGGGCCCGTACGAGACCCAGTACTTC
TRBV7-9	18	NA	TRBJ1-3	TRBD1	CASSLSRTGKVLENTIYF	TGTGCCAGCAGCTTGTCGAGGACAGGGAAGGTTTTGGAAAACACCATATATTTT
TRBV12-5	15	NA	TRBJ2-5	NA	CASGSPPRPQETQYF	TGTGCTAGTGGTTCCCCCCCCAGGCCTCAAGAGACCCAGTACTTC
TRBV5-1	15	NA	TRBJ1-6	TRBD1	CASSPGDSLNSPLHF	TGCGCCAGCAGCCCGGGGGACAGCCTTAATTCACCCCTCCACTTT